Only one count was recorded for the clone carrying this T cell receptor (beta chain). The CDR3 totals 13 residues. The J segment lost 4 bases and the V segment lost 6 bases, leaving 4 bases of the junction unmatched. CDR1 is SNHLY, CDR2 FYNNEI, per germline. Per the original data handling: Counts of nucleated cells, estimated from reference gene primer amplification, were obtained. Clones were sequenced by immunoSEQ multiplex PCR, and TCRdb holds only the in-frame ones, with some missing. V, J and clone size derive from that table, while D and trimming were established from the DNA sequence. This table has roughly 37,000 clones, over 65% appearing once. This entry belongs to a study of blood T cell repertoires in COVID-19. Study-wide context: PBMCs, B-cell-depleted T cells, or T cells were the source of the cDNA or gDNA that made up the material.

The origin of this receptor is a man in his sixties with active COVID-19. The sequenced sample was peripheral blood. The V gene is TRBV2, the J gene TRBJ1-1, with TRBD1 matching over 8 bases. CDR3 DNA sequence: TGTGCCAGCAGCGCCACAGGGGGCACTGAAGCTTTCTTT. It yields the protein CASSATGGTEAFF.